A single T cell receptor beta chain is shown here with its context. V shed 6 bases and J shed 0 bases, with 8 bases lying between them. Germline V CDR1 and CDR2: MNHEY, SVGAGI. CDR3 size: 13 residues. This sample stems from a study of blood T cell repertoires in COVID-19. Study-wide context: Samples representing acute and convalescent COVID-19 were sourced from the United States, Italy and Spain. The analysed material was cDNA or gDNA that came from T cells, B-cell-depleted T cells, or PBMCs.

Per the authors' pipeline: Estimated nucleated cell counts came from reference gene primer amplification. This table comes from immunoSEQ multiplex PCR, and its TCRdb copy is limited to in-frame clones, with some not included. V and J calls and clone size are copied from that table; D and trimming were computed from the DNA. This sample has 60,000 to 75,000 clones, with around 84% found just once. The source is an elderly woman with acute or convalescent COVID-19. The chain uses TRBV6-5 and TRBJ1-1, with unresolved D. Sequenced: peripheral blood. The CDR3 protein is CASSFNMNTEAFF. CDR3 DNA: TGTGCCAGCAGCTTTAACATGAACACTGAAGCTTTCTTT.